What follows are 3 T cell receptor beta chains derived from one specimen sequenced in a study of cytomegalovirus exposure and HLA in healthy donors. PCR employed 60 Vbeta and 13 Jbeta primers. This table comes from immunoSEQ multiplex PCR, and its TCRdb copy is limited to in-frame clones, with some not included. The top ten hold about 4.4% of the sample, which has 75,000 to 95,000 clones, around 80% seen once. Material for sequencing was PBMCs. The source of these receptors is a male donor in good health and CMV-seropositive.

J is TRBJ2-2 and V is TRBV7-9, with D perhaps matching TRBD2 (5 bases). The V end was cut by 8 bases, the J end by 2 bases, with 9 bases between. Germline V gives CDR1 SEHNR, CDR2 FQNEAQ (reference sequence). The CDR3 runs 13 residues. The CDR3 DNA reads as TGTGCCAGCCCCGGGGAAAACACCGGGGAGCTGTTTTTT. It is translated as CASPGENTGELFF.

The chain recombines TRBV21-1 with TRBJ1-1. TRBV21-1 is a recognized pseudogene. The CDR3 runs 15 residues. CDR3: CASTLSLSFYTEAFF. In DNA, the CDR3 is TGTGCCAGCACCTTATCCCTGTCTTTTTACACTGAAGCTTTCTTT.

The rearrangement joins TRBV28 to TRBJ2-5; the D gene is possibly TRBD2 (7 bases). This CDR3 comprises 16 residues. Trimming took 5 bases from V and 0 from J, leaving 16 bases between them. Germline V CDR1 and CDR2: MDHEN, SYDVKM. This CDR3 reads CASSGGGLQYQETQYF. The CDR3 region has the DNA TGTGCCAGCAGTGGGGGGGGCTTACAGTACCAAGAGACCCAGTACTTC.